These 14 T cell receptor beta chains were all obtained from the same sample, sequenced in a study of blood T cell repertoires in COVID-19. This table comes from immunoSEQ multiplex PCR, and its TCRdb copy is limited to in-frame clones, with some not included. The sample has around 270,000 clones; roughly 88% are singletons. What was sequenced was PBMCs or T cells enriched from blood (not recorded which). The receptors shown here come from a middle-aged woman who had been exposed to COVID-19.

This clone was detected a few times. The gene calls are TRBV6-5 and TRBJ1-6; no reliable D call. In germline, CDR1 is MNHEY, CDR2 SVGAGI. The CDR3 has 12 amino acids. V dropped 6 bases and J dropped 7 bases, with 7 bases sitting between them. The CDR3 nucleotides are TGTGCCAGCAGCCCCGAGAATTCACCCCTCCACTTT. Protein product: CASSPENSPLHF.

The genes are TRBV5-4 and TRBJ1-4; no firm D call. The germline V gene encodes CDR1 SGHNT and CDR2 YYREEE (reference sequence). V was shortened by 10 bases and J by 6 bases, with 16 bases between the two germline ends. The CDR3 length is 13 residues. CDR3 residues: CACTGGRDEKLFF. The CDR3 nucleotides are TGTGCCTGCACCGGAGGGAGGGATGAAAAACTGTTTTTT.

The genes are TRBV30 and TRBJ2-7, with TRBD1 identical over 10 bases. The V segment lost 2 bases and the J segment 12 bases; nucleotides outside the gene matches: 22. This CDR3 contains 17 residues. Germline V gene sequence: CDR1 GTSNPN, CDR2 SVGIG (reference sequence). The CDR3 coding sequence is TGTGCCTGGAGTTGGACCGAGGGACAGGGGTCTTCCTGGAAGCGGTACTTC. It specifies CAWSWTEGQGSSWKRYF.

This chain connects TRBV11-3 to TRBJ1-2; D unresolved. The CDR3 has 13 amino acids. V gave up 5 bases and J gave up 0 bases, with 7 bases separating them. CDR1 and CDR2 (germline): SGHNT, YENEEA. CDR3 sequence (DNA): TGTGCCAGCAGCCCTGGAGCTAACTATGGCTACACCTTC. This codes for CASSPGANYGYTF. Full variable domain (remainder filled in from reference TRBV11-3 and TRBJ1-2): EAGVVQSPRYKIIEKKQPVAFWCNPISGHNTLYWYLQNLGQGPELLIRYENEEAVDDSQLPKDRFSAERLKGVDSTLKIQPAELGDSAVYLCASSPGANYGYTFGSGTRLTVV.

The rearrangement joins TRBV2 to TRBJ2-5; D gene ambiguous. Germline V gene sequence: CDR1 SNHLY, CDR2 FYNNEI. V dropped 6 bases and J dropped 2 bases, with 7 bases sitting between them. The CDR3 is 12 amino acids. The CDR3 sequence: CASRQIQETQYF. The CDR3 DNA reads TGTGCCAGCAGACAGATTCAAGAGACCCAGTACTTC.

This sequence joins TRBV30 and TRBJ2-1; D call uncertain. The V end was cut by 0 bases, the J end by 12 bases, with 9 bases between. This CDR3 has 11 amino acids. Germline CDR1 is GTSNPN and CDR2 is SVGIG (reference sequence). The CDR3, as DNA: TGTGCCTGGAGTGTATTACAGACGCAGTTCTTC. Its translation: CAWSVLQTQFF.

CDR3 sequence reads: CARGPKGYTF. The CDR3 DNA reads TGTGCCAGGGGGCCTAAGGGCTACACCTTC. V and J are TRBV21-1 and TRBJ1-2; no DNA check was done on the table's D call, TRBD1. TRBV21-1 is classified as a pseudogene. The CDR3 totals 10 residues.

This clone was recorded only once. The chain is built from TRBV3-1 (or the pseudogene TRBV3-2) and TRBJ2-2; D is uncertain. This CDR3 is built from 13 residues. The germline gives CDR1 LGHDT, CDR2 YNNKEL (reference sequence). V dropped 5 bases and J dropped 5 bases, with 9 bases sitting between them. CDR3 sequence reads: CASSDLGTGELFF. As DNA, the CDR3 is TGTGCCAGCAGCGATCTAGGAACCGGGGAGCTGTTTTTT.

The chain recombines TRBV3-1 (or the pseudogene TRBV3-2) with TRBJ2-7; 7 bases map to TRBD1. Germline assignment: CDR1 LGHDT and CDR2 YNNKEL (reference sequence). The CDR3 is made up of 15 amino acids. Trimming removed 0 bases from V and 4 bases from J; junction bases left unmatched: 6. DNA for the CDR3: TGTGCCAGCAGCCAAGAGGGGCAGGGGGTATACGAGCAGTACTTC. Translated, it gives CASSQEGQGVYEQYF.

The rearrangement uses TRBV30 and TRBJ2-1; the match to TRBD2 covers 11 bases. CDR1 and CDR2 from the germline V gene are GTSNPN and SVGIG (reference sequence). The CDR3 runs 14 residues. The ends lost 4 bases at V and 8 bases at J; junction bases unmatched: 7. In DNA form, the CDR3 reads TGTGCCTGGACTAGCGGGGGGATTGTGGATGAGCAGTTCTTC. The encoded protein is CAWTSGGIVDEQFF.

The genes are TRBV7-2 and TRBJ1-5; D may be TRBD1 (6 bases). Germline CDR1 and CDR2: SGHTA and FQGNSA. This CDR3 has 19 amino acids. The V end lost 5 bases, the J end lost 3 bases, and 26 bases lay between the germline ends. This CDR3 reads CASSPSRRMQGILNQPQHF. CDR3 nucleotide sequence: TGTGCCAGCAGCCCATCTCGACGAATGCAGGGGATCCTCAATCAGCCCCAGCATTTT.

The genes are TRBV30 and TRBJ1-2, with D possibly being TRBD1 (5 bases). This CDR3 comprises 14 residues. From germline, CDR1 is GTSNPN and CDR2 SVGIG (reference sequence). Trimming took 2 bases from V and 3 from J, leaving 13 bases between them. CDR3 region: CAWSPSGLYYGYTF. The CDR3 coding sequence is TGTGCCTGGAGTCCTTCAGGGCTCTACTATGGCTACACCTTC.

As DNA, the CDR3 is TGTGCCAGCAGCCAAGACCCGGACAGGGGAAGAACAGATACGCAGTATTTT. Protein sequence: CASSQDPDRGRTDTQYF. This chain links TRBV3-1 (or the pseudogene TRBV3-2) with TRBJ2-3; 9 positions agree with TRBD1. From germline, CDR1 is LGHDT and CDR2 YNNKEL (reference sequence). The CDR3 is 17 residues long. V shed 0 bases, J shed 3 bases, and the junction held 7 bases outside the gene matches.

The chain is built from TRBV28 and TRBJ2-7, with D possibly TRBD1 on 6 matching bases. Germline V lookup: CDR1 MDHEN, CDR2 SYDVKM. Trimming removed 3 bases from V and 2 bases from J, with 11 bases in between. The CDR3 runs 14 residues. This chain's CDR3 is CASSLDSSTYEQYV. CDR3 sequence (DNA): TGTGCCAGCAGTTTGGACAGTTCCACCTACGAGCAGTACGTC.